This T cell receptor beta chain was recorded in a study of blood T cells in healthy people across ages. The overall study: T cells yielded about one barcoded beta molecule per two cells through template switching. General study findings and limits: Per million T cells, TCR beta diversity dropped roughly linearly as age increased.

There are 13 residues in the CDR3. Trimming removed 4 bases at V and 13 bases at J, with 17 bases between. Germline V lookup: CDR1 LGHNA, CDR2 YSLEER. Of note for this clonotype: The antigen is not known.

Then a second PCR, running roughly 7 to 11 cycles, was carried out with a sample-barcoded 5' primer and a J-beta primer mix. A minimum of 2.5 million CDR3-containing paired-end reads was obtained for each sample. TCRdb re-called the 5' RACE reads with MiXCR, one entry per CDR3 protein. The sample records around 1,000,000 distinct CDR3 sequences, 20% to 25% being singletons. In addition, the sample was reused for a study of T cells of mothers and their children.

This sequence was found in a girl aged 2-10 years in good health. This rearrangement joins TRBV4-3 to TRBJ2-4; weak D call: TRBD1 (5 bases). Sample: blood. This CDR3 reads CASSPRDSRKQYF. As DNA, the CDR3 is TGCGCCAGCAGCCCGAGAGACAGTCGCAAACAGTACTTC.